This entry features one T cell receptor (beta chain) sequence. Its target is not known. UMI-tagged TRB cDNA libraries were built via 5' RACE. TCRdb reanalyzed the 5' RACE reads, giving one entry per CDR3 protein sequence and no DNA. This table holds roughly 50,000 distinct CDR3 sequences. The data are from a study of CXCR3-negative and CXCR3-positive naive CD8 T cells. Study-level results: Naive cells that were CXCR3-positive had more hydrophobic TRB CDR3s (compared with CXCR3-negative naive cells).

This CDR3 comprises 15 residues. CDR1 is MDHEN, CDR2 SYDVKM, per germline. Sequenced material: naive CXCR3+ CD8+ T cells from blood. The subset here: CD45RO-CCR7+CD27+CD95- naive CD8+ T cells expressing CXCR3 (TNR3+). This TCR came from a human donor in good health. Some clones in this sample may be carry-over from other donors' samples. The V gene is TRBV28, the J gene TRBJ2-2; the TCRdb call, TRBD1, lacks DNA for checking. Here the CDR3 reads CASSEDRVNAGELFF.